This T cell receptor beta chain was captured by sequencing in a study of T cells in Graves' hyperthyroidism and ophthalmopathy. The investigators amplified TCR beta CDR3 regions from RNA transcripts. HTBI primers were used for first-round RT-PCR of the TCR CDR3. TCRdb itself ran the multiplex PCR reads through MiXCR, one entry per CDR3 protein. In the table there are a few hundred thousand distinct CDR3 sequences, 14% of which are singletons. This clonotype came up many times. For Graves' hyperthyroidism to be stable, ophthalmopathy could not progress within 18 months. This CDR3 comprises 13 residues. The V gene's germline CDR1 is SGHTS and CDR2 YDEGEE. V was cut by 0 bases and J by 7 bases, with 11 bases left in between.

This clonotype originated in a woman aged 40 to 50 with Graves' hyperthyroidism. The chain combines TRBV5-8 with TRBJ2-7; D is undetermined. The sample taken for sequencing was blood. The CDR3 spells CASSLGPMGEQYF. The DNA for the CDR3 is TGTGCCAGCAGCTTGGGCCCTATGGGGGAGCAGTACTTC.